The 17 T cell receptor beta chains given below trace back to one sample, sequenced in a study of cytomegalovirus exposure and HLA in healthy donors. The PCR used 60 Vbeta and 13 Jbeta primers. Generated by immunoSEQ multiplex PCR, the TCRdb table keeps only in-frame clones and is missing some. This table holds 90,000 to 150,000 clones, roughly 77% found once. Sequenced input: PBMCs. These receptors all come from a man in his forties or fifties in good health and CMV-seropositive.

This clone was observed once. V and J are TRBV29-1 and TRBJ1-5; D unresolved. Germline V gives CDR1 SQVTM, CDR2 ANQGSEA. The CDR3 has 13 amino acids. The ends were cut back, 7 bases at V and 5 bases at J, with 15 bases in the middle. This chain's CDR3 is CSASTGRDQPQHF. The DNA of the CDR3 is TGCAGCGCATCGACGGGGAGGGATCAGCCCCAGCATTTT.

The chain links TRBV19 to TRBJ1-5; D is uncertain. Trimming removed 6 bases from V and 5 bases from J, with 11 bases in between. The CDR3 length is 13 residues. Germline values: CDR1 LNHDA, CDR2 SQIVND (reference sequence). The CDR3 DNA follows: TGTGCCAGTAGGGTAGTAGCGGATCAGCCCCAGCATTTT. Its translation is CASRVVADQPQHF.

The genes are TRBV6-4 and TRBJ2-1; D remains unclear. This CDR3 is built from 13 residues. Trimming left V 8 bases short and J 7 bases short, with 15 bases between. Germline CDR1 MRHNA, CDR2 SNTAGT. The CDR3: CASPKGVGNEQFF. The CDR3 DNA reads TGTGCCAGCCCGAAAGGAGTTGGGAATGAGCAGTTCTTC.

CDR3 coding DNA: TGTGCCAGCAGTTGGGGGGGGCAGACCAATCAGCCCCAGCATTTT. Residues: CASSWGGQTNQPQHF. The chain has TRBV27 and TRBJ1-5, with D tentatively TRBD1 (6 bases). The V end lost 4 bases, the J end lost 3 bases, and 13 bases lay between the germline ends. This CDR3 is built from 15 residues. CDR1 and CDR2 from the germline V gene are MNHEY and SMNVEV (reference sequence).

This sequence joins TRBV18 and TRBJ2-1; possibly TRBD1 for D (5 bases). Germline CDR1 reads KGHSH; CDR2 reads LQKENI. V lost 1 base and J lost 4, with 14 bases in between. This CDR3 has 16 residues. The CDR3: CASSPLGVSPYNEQFF. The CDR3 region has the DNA TGTGCCAGCTCACCACTAGGGGTCTCCCCTTACAATGAGCAGTTCTTC.

The CDR3 region has the DNA TGTGCCAGCAGCGAGAGAGGGGGTAACACCGGGGAGCTGTTTTTT. Translating gives CASSERGGNTGELFF. The chain links TRBV11-2 to TRBJ2-2, with D possibly TRBD1 on 6 matching bases. Germline V gene lookup returns CDR1 SGHAT and CDR2 FQNNGV. This CDR3 region has 15 residues. V shed 5 bases and J shed 2 bases, with 12 bases lying between them.

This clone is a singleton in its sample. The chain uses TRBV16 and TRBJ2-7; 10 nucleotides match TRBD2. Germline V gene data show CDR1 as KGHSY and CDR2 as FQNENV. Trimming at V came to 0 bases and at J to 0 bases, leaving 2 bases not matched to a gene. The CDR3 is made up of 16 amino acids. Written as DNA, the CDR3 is TGTGCCAGCAGCCAATCAAGGACTAGCGGCTCCTACGAGCAGTACTTC. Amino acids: CASSQSRTSGSYEQYF.

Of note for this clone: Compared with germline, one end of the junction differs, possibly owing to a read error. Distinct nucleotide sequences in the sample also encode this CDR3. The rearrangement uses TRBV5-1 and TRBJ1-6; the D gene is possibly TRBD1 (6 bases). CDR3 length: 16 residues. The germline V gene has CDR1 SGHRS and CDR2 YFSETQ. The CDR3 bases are TGCGCCAGCAGTTATCTAACAGGGAGTTATAATTCCCCCCTCCACTTT. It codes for CASSYLTGSYNSPLHF. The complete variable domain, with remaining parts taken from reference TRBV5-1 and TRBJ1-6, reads KAGVTQTPRYLIKTRGQQVTLSCSPISGHRSVSWYQQTPGQGLQFLFEYFSETQRNKGNFPGRFSGRQFSNSRSEMNVSTLELGDSALYLCASSYLTGSYNSPLHFGNGTRLTVT.

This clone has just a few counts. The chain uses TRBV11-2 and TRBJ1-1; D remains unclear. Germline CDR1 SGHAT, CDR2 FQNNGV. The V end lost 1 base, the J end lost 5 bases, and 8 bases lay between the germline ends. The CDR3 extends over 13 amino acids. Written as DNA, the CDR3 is TGTGCCAGCAGCTTAGGAGGGAATACTGAAGCTTTCTTT. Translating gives CASSLGGNTEAFF.

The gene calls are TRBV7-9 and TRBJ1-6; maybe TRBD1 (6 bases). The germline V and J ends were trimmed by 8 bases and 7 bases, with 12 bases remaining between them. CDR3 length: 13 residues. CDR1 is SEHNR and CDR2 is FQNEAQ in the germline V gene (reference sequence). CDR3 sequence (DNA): TGTGCCAGCGCCAGGGGCACCAATTCACCCCTCCACTTT. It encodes CASARGTNSPLHF.

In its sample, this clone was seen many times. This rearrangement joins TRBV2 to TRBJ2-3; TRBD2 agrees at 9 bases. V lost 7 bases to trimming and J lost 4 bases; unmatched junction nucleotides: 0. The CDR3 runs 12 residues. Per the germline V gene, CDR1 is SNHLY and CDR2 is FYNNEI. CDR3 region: CASKREADTQYF. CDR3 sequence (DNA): TGTGCCAGCAAGCGGGAGGCAGATACGCAGTATTTT. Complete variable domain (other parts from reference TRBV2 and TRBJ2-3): EPEVTQTPSHQVTQMGQEVILRCVPISNHLYFYWYRQILGQKVEFLVSFYNNEISEKSEIFDDQFSVERPDGSNFTLKIRSTKLEDSAMYFCASKREADTQYFGPGTRLTVL.

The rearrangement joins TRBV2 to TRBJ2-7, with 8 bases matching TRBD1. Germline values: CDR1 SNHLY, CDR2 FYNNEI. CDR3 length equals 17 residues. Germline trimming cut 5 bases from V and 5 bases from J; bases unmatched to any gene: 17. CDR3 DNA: TGTGCCAGCAGTCTTGAGCCCCCACGGCAGGGGGCCCACGAGCAGTACTTC. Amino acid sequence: CASSLEPPRQGAHEQYF.

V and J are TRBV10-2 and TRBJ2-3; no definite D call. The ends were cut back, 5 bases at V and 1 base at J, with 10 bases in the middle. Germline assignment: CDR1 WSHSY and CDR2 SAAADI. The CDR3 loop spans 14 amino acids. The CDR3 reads CASSLTAGTDTQYF. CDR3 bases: TGCGCCAGCAGTCTCACCGCGGGCACAGATACGCAGTATTTT.

The CDR3, as DNA: TGTGCCAGCAGGGGGGACAGGATCTATGGCTACACCTTC. Its translation is CASRGDRIYGYTF. This sequence joins TRBV28 and TRBJ1-2; 8 nucleotides match TRBD1. The germline CDR1 and CDR2 sequences are MDHEN and SYDVKM. V gave up 6 bases and J gave up 4 bases; unmatched junction bases: 4. The CDR3 extends over 13 amino acids.

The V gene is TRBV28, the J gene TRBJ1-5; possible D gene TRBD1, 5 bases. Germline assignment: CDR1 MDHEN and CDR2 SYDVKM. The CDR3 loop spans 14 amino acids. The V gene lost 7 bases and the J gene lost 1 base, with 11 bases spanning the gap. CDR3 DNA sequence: TGTGCCAGCACCTCGGGGGGGAGCAATCAGCCCCAGCATTTT. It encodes CASTSGGSNQPQHF.

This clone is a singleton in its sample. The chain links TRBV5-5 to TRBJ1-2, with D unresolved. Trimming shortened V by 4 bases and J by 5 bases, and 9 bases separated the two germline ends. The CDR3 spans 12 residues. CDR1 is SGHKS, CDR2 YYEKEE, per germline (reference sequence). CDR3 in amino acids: CASSLTEYGYTF. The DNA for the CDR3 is TGTGCCAGCAGCCTTACAGAGTATGGCTACACCTTC.

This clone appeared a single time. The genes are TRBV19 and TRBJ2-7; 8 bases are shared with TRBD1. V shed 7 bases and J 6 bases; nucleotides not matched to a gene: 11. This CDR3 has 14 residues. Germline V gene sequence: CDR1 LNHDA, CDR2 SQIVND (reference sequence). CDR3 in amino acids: CASTQTGGSPEQYF. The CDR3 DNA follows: TGTGCCAGTACGCAAACAGGGGGGAGTCCCGAGCAGTACTTC. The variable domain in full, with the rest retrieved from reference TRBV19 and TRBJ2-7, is DGGITQSPKYLFRKEGQNVTLSCEQNLNHDAMYWYRQDPGQGLRLIYYSQIVNDFQKGDIAEGYSVSREKKESFPLTVTSAQKNPTAFYLCASTQTGGSPEQYFGPGTRLTVT.